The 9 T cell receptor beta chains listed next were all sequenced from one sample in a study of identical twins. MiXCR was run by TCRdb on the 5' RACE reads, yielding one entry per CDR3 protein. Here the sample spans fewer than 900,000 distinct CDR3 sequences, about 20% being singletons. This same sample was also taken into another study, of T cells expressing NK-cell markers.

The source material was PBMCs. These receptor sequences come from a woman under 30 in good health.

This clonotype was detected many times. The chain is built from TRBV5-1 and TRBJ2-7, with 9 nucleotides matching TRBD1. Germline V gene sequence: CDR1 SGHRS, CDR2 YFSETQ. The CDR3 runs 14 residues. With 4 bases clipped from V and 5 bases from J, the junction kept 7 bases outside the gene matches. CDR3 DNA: TGCGCCAGCAGCCAGACAGGGGGAGGTAACGAGCAGTACTTC. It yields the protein CASSQTGGGNEQYF.

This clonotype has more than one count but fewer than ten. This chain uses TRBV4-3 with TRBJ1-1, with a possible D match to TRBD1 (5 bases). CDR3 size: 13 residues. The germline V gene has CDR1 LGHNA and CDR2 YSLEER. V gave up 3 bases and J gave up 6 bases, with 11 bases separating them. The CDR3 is CASSQRTSSEAFF. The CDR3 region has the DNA TGCGCCAGCAGCCAGCGGACAAGTTCTGAAGCTTTCTTT.

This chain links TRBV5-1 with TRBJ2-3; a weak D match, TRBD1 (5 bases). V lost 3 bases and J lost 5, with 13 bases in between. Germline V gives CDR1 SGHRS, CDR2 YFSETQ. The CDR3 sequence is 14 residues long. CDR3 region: CASSSDSSGDTQYF. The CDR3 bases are TGCGCCAGCAGCTCCGACAGTTCCGGAGATACGCAGTATTTT.

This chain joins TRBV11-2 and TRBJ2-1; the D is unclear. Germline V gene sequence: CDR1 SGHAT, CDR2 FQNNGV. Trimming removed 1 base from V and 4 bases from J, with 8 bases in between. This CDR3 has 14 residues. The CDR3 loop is CASSLVIGYNEQFF. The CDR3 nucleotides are TGTGCCAGCAGCTTAGTCATCGGGTACAATGAGCAGTTCTTC.

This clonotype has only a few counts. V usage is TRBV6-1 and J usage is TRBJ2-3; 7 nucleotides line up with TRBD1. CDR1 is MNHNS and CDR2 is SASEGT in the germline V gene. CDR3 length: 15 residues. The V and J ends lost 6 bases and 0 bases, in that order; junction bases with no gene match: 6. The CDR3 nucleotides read TGTGCCAGCAGCACCGGGACAGCAAGCACAGATACGCAGTATTTT. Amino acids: CASSTGTASTDTQYF.

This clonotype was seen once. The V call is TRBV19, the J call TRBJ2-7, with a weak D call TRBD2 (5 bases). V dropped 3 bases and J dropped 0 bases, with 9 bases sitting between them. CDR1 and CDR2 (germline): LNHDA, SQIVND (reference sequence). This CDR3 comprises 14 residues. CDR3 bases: TGTGCCAGTAGTATGCAGCGGCTCTCCTACGAGCAGTACTTC. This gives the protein CASSMQRLSYEQYF.

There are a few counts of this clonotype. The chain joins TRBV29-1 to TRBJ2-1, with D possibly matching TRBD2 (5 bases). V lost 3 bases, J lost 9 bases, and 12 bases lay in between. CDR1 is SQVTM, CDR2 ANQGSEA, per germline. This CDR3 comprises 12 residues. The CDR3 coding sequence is TGCAGCGTTGATTCCCGGGAAGGTGAGCAGTTCTTC. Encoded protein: CSVDSREGEQFF.

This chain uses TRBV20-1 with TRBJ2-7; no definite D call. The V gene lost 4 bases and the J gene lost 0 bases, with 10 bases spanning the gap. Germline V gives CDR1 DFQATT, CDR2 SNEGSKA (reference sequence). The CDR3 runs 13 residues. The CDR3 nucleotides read TGCAGTGCTACTGGCAAGTTCTCCTACGAGCAGTACTTC. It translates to CSATGKFSYEQYF.

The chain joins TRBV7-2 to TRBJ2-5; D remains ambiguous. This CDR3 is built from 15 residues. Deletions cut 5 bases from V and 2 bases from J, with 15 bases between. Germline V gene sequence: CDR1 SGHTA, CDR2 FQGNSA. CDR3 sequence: CASSPKRRRQETQYF. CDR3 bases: TGTGCCAGCAGCCCCAAAAGAAGGCGGCAAGAGACCCAGTACTTC.